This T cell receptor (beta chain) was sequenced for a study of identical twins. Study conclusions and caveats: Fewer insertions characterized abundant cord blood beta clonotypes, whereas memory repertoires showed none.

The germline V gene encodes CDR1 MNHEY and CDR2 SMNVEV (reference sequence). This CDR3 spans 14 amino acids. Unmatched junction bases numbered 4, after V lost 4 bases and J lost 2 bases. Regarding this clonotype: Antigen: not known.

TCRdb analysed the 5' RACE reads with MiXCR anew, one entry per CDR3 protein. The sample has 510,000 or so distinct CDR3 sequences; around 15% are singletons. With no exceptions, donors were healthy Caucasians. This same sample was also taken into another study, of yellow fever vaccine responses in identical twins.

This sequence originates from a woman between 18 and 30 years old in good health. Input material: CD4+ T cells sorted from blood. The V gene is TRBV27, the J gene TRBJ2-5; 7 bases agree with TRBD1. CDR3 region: CASSSRGQQETQYF. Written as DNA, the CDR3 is TGTGCCAGCAGTTCCAGGGGACAGCAAGAGACCCAGTACTTC.